This T cell receptor beta chain was identified in a study of human T cells and chemical hapten exposure. At the level of the study: Mostly female patients had alopecia areata, totalis or universalis.

V was shortened by 6 bases and J by 5 bases, with 11 bases between the two germline ends. There are 12 residues in the CDR3. From germline, CDR1 is MNHEY and CDR2 SMNVEV (reference sequence). The time point here: patch test 2, 6 weeks after DPC sensitization. Stated treatment: therapeutic diphenylcyclopropenone sensitization with weekly scalp DPC. The donor pool consisted of alopecia patients aged 18 to 70 years, considered suitable for DPC. Single cDNA molecules in the library carried unique molecular identifiers attached during preparation. TCRdb redid the calling of the RACE reads with MiXCR, one entry per CDR3 protein. Of approximately 95,000 distinct CDR3 sequences listed, about an eighth are singletons.

The TCR originated in a woman aged 35 to 49 with alopecia areata. Some clones in this sample may be carry-over from other donors' samples. V usage is TRBV27 and J usage is TRBJ2-7, with D perhaps matching TRBD1 or TRBD2 (5 bases each). Sample: whole blood, taken in connection with sensitization to the hapten diphenylcyclopropenone (DPC). DNA of the CDR3: TGTGCCAGCAGACGAGGGGTCCACGAGCAGTACTTC. As protein: CASRRGVHEQYF.